One sample yielded the 19 T cell receptor beta chains listed below, sequenced in a study of blood T cell repertoires in COVID-19. Data came from immunoSEQ multiplex PCR; TCRdb stores just in-frame clones and leaves some out. This sample yields about 180,000 clones, of which approximately 78% are seen a single time; 15% to 20% belongs to the top ten. The sample consisted of PBMCs or T cells enriched from blood (not recorded which). The receptors were gathered from a woman aged 45-65 years who had recovered from COVID-19.

This chain links TRBV2 with TRBJ2-3, with TRBD2 identical over 12 bases. The CDR3 spans 18 residues. Germline V lookup: CDR1 SNHLY, CDR2 FYNNEI. Trimming at V came to 0 bases and at J to 6 bases, leaving 10 bases not matched to a gene. The CDR3 bases are TGTGCCAGCAGTGAAGCGGTCCCGGGACTAGCGGGTAGCGATACGCAGTATTTT. Its translation is CASSEAVPGLAGSDTQYF.

V is TRBV7-2 and J is TRBJ1-5; possibly TRBD1 for D (6 bases). V was cut by 9 bases and J by 6 bases, with 21 bases left in between. The CDR3 is 15 amino acids. Germline V gives CDR1 SGHTA, CDR2 FQGNSA. CDR3 protein: CASQLRSGAGQPQHF. The CDR3 DNA sequence: TGTGCCAGTCAATTAAGATCAGGGGCGGGTCAGCCCCAGCATTTT.

V and J are TRBV6-5 and TRBJ2-3; TRBD2 agrees at 10 bases. Germline V lookup: CDR1 MNHEY, CDR2 SVGAGI. Unmatched junction bases numbered 7, after V lost 9 bases and J lost 1 base. The CDR3 contains 15 residues. The CDR3 DNA follows: TGTGCCAGTTTTTGGACTAGCGGACGCACAGATACGCAGTATTTT. Translated: CASFWTSGRTDTQYF.

The table lists this clone with a few counts. The chain combines TRBV4-3 with TRBJ2-3; 10 bases are shared with TRBD2. Germline CDR1 reads LGHNA; CDR2 reads YSLEER. The CDR3 extends over 19 amino acids. Trimming took 4 bases from V and 2 from J; bases not matched to a gene: 15. The CDR3 nucleotides read TGCGCCAGCAGCCCCGGCCAGGGGAATAGCGGGAGGATCACAGATACGCAGTATTTT. Translating gives CASSPGQGNSGRITDTQYF.

This clone appeared a single time. The gene calls are TRBV5-1 and TRBJ2-3, with a tentative D call TRBD2 (6 bases). The V end was cut by 1 base, the J end by 2 bases, with 11 bases between. The germline V gene has CDR1 SGHRS and CDR2 YFSETQ. The CDR3 runs to 15 residues. The chain's CDR3 is CASSLTGRYTDTQYF. The CDR3 nucleotides read TGCGCCAGCAGCTTGACTGGGAGGTACACAGATACGCAGTATTTT.

A few counts support this clone. The rearrangement uses TRBV28 and TRBJ2-1; D is possibly TRBD1 (5 bases). Trimming pared 3 bases from V and 3 bases from J, leaving 9 bases between. The CDR3 is 14 amino acids. Germline assignment: CDR1 MDHEN and CDR2 SYDVKM. CDR3 sequence (DNA): TGTGCCAGCAGTTTGGGGCAGAACTACAATGAGCAGTTCTTC. Residues: CASSLGQNYNEQFF.

CDR3 sequence reads: CDGQGEDSGQPQHF. The DNA for the CDR3 is TGCGACGGACAGGGGGAGGACTCAGGACAGCCCCAGCATTTT. The chain carries TRBV23-1 and TRBJ1-5, with 10 bases identical to TRBD1. TRBV23-1 is filed as an ORF, its function uncertain. The CDR3 extends over 14 amino acids.

This chain links TRBV7-3 with TRBJ2-1; a weak D match, TRBD2 (6 bases). This CDR3 spans 16 amino acids. V lost 5 bases, J lost 5 bases, and 19 bases lay in between. CDR1 is SGHTA and CDR2 is FQGTGA in the germline V gene. This CDR3 is CASSPYSGLVNNEQFF. As DNA, the CDR3 is TGTGCCAGCAGCCCCTACTCGGGACTTGTCAACAATGAGCAGTTCTTC.

The chain carries TRBV20-1 and TRBJ1-5, with D possibly being TRBD1 (5 bases). This CDR3 is 16 amino acids long. Germline V gene sequence: CDR1 DFQATT, CDR2 SNEGSKA (reference sequence). V lost 3 bases to trimming and J lost 6 bases, with 21 bases between them. The CDR3 loop reads CSASPQGLVIGQPQHF. Written as DNA, the CDR3 is TGCAGTGCTAGTCCCCAGGGTCTCGTGATTGGTCAGCCCCAGCATTTT.

The chain couples TRBV10-3 to TRBJ1-5, with D perhaps matching TRBD1 (6 bases). This CDR3 has 13 amino acids. The germline V gene encodes CDR1 ENHRY and CDR2 SYGVKD. The germline V and J ends were trimmed by 6 bases and 6 bases, with 12 bases remaining between them. The CDR3 reads CAISRDISQPQHF. The CDR3 coding sequence is TGTGCCATCAGCCGGGACATCAGTCAGCCCCAGCATTTT.

The chain couples TRBV4-3 to TRBJ2-2; 11 bases agree with TRBD2. Germline CDR1 and CDR2: LGHNA and YSLEER. This CDR3 has 18 residues. The J segment lost 3 bases and the V segment lost 4 bases, leaving 10 bases of the junction unmatched. CDR3 residues: CASSLEGGTSGYTGELFF. The CDR3 DNA is TGCGCCAGCAGCCTGGAAGGAGGGACTAGCGGTTACACCGGGGAGCTGTTTTTT.

The count of this clone is one. The rearrangement links TRBV29-1 to TRBJ2-5; 12 nucleotides match TRBD2. Germline V gene lookup returns CDR1 SQVTM and CDR2 ANQGSEA. The CDR3 spans 14 residues. With V trimmed by 5 bases and J by 5 bases, 6 bases remained unmatched. The DNA for the CDR3 is TGCAGCGTTTTTACTAGCGGGAGGCTCGAGACCCAGTACTTC. This translates into CSVFTSGRLETQYF.

This rearrangement joins TRBV5-1 to TRBJ2-7, with D maybe TRBD1 (6 bases). Germline V gene sequence: CDR1 SGHRS, CDR2 YFSETQ. The CDR3 extends over 15 amino acids. Trimming shortened V by 0 bases and J by 3 bases, and 13 bases separated the two germline ends. The CDR3 nucleotides read TGCGCCAGCAGCTTGGAGGGGGAACCCGACTACGAGCAGTACTTC. Translation: CASSLEGEPDYEQYF.

The CDR3 loop is CASSAGTKQFF. The CDR3 DNA reads as TGTGCCAGCAGTGCCGGGACTAAGCAGTTCTTC. V and J are TRBV12-3 or TRBV12-4 and TRBJ2-1; TRBD2 agrees at 7 bases. V shed 5 bases, J shed 11 bases, and the junction held 3 bases outside the gene matches. The CDR3 totals 11 residues.

DNA for the CDR3: TGCGCCAGCAGCCAAGAGGGCCCGACAGGGGGCTCCTACGAGCAGTACTTC. As protein: CASSQEGPTGGSYEQYF. This chain links TRBV4-3 with TRBJ2-7; 9 bases line up with TRBD1. J lost 0 bases, V lost 0 bases, and 6 bases had no gene match. Germline loops: CDR1 LGHNA, CDR2 YSLEER. This CDR3 has 17 residues.

This clone has just a few counts. The rearrangement links TRBV14 to TRBJ2-2; 9 nucleotides agree with TRBD2. Germline-derived CDR1 and CDR2 are SGHDN and FVKESK. The junction had 12 bases not matched to a gene; V was cut back by 0 bases and J by 7 bases. The CDR3 totals 18 residues. The CDR3 nucleotides read TGTGCCAGCAGCCAAGATTTAGGGACTAGCTTAATGCGCGGGGAGCTGTTTTTT. This sequence encodes CASSQDLGTSLMRGELFF.

V and J are TRBV19 and TRBJ2-1; 9 bases line up with TRBD1. CDR3 length equals 17 residues. The V segment lost 3 bases and the J segment 2 bases; nucleotides outside the gene matches: 8. Germline assignment: CDR1 LNHDA and CDR2 SQIVND (reference sequence). CDR3 sequence: CASSIPRQGVTYNEQFF. Here the CDR3 DNA reads TGTGCCAGTAGTATCCCTCGACAGGGGGTGACCTACAATGAGCAGTTCTTC.

V gene TRBV9 combines with J gene TRBJ1-2; 10 bases are shared with TRBD1. After removal of 0 bases from V and 4 bases from J, the junction contained 3 bases not matched to a gene. The CDR3 is 15 residues long. Germline V gives CDR1 SGDLS, CDR2 YYNGEE. DNA for the CDR3: TGTGCCAGCAGCGTAGGACAGGGGGCATCCTATGGCTACACCTTC. Translated: CASSVGQGASYGYTF.

The rearrangement joins TRBV9 to TRBJ2-5; maybe TRBD2 (6 bases). The CDR3 consists of 14 residues. Trimming removed 2 bases at V and 4 bases at J, with 12 bases between. Per germline, CDR1 SGDLS and CDR2 YYNGEE. The CDR3 bases are TGTGCCAGCAGCGTCGGGGGTTGGGCAGAGACCCAGTACTTC. Its protein is CASSVGGWAETQYF.